The 30 T cell receptor beta chains given below trace back to one sample, sequenced in a study of blood T cell repertoires in COVID-19. Generated by immunoSEQ multiplex PCR, the TCRdb table keeps only in-frame clones and is missing some. The data show tens of thousands of clones, with 88% seen just once and 4.5% to 5% held by the top ten. The sample comprised peripheral blood. The receptors here all came from a human donor in a cohort sampled during active COVID-19.

A single count supports this clone. The gene calls are TRBV28 and TRBJ1-5; D is perhaps TRBD1 (5 bases). V shed 2 bases and J shed 9 bases, with 8 bases lying between them. Germline V gives CDR1 MDHEN, CDR2 SYDVKM. CDR3 length equals 12 residues. CDR3: CASSLRQGPQHF. In nucleotides, the CDR3 is TGTGCCAGCAGTTTACGGCAGGGGCCCCAGCATTTT.

This chain uses TRBV6-2 or TRBV6-3 with TRBJ2-7; D not certain. V lost 4 bases and J 3 bases, leaving 4 bases between the germline ends. Per the germline V gene, CDR1 is MNHEY and CDR2 is SVGEGT. This CDR3 has 11 amino acids. CDR3 sequence (DNA): TGTGCCAGCAGTTCGTTCTACGAGCAGTACTTC. Amino acids: CASSSFYEQYF.

The chain joins TRBV6-4 to TRBJ2-1; the match to TRBD1 covers 9 bases. CDR1 and CDR2 from the germline V gene are MRHNA and SNTAGT. The junction had 10 bases not matched to a gene; V was cut back by 3 bases and J by 4 bases. The CDR3 contains 17 residues. The CDR3 sequence is CASSEEGQGPRYNEQFF. The CDR3 nucleotides read TGTGCCAGCAGTGAAGAGGGACAGGGACCCCGATACAATGAGCAGTTCTTC.

As concerns this clone: Different DNA sequences within this sample yield the same CDR3. The rearrangement joins TRBV9 to TRBJ1-2; D is uncertain. Germline V lookup: CDR1 SGDLS, CDR2 YYNGEE. Trimming shortened V by 0 bases and J by 4 bases, and 7 bases separated the two germline ends. The CDR3 loop spans 13 amino acids. The CDR3 loop is CASSVGGGYGYTF. In DNA form, the CDR3 reads TGTGCCAGCAGCGTAGGAGGTGGCTATGGCTACACCTTC.

This clone was counted a single time. The chain joins TRBV5-1 to TRBJ2-1; D gene ambiguous. Deletions cut 1 base from V and 4 bases from J, with 9 bases between. CDR1 and CDR2 (germline): SGHRS, YFSETQ. CDR3 length: 14 residues. CDR3 in DNA: TGCGCCAGCAGCTTGTTGGTAACTTACAATGAGCAGTTCTTC. Protein sequence: CASSLLVTYNEQFF.

This chain joins TRBV28 and TRBJ2-7; TRBD2 matches 11 bases. The J segment lost 2 bases and the V segment lost 8 bases, leaving 5 bases of the junction unmatched. This CDR3 is built from 14 residues. The germline CDR1 and CDR2 sequences are MDHEN and SYDVKM. This chain's CDR3 is CASGRSGRAYEQYF. DNA for the CDR3: TGTGCCAGCGGACGTAGCGGGAGGGCCTACGAGCAGTACTTC. Drawing the rest from reference TRBV28 and TRBJ2-7, the complete variable domain is DVKVTQSSRYLVKRTGEKVFLECVQDMDHENMFWYRQDPGLGLRLIYFSYDVKMKEKGDIPEGYSVSREKKERFSLILESASTNQTSMYLCASGRSGRAYEQYFGPGTRLTVT.

The rearrangement uses TRBV18 and TRBJ2-3; maybe TRBD1 (5 bases). The germline CDR1 and CDR2 sequences are KGHSH and LQKENI. This CDR3 region has 13 residues. Trimming shortened V by 3 bases and J by 7 bases, and 11 bases separated the two germline ends. CDR3 nucleotide sequence: TGTGCCAGCTCACCTCTACAGGATTATACGCAGTATTTT. Protein sequence: CASSPLQDYTQYF. The whole variable domain, filled in from reference TRBV18 and TRBJ2-3, reads NAGVMQNPRHLVRRRGQEARLRCSPMKGHSHVYWYRQLPEEGLKFMVYLQKENIIDESGMPKERFSAEFPKEGPSILRIQQVVRGDSAAYFCASSPLQDYTQYFGPGTRLTVL.

This clone showed up just a few times. This chain joins TRBV2 and TRBJ2-3; TRBD2 matches at 13 bases. Germline CDR1 and CDR2: SNHLY and FYNNEI. This CDR3 has 14 residues. V gave up 5 bases and J gave up 5 bases; unmatched junction bases: 1. In DNA, the CDR3 is TGTGCCAGCAGTCGACTAGCGGGAGGAGATACGCAGTATTTT. Translated, it gives CASSRLAGGDTQYF.

V gene TRBV19 combines with J gene TRBJ1-4; D gene unclear. V lost 6 bases and J lost 0, with 8 bases in between. The CDR3 loop spans 14 amino acids. Germline CDR1 is LNHDA and CDR2 is SQIVND (reference sequence). The CDR3 loop is CASRHAATNEKLFF. CDR3 nucleotides: TGTGCCAGTAGACACGCCGCAACTAATGAAAAACTGTTTTTT.

The chain couples TRBV5-1 to TRBJ2-2, with TRBD2 matching over 12 bases. This CDR3 spans 18 amino acids. Germline V gene data show CDR1 as SGHRS and CDR2 as YFSETQ. The V segment lost 2 bases and the J segment 6 bases; nucleotides outside the gene matches: 11. This CDR3 reads CASSFGVTSGRVAGELFF. CDR3 in DNA: TGCGCCAGCAGCTTCGGGGTGACTAGCGGGAGAGTTGCCGGGGAGCTGTTTTTT.

This sequence joins TRBV5-1 and TRBJ2-7; tentative D call: TRBD2 (5 bases). CDR3 size: 15 residues. Germline V gene data show CDR1 as SGHRS and CDR2 as YFSETQ. V gave up 0 bases and J gave up 6 bases, with 16 bases separating them. CDR3 protein: CASSLGPLVGSEQYF. CDR3 coding DNA: TGCGCCAGCAGCTTGGGTCCACTAGTAGGCTCCGAGCAGTACTTC.

The V and J genes are TRBV28 and TRBJ2-3; the D gene is possibly TRBD1 (5 bases). CDR3 length equals 15 residues. The germline V gene encodes CDR1 MDHEN and CDR2 SYDVKM. Deletions cut 7 bases from V and 0 bases from J, with 14 bases between. DNA for the CDR3: TGTGCCAGCACCCCATGGGGCAGGAGCACAGATACGCAGTATTTT. It translates to CASTPWGRSTDTQYF.

CDR3 nucleotides: TGTGCCAGCAGCTTATACAGGGAAGGCTACACCTTC. Amino acid sequence: CASSLYREGYTF. The V call is TRBV7-2, the J call TRBJ1-2; a possible D gene is TRBD1 (6 bases). CDR3 length equals 12 residues. Germline V gives CDR1 SGHTA, CDR2 FQGNSA. V was clipped by 2 bases and J by 8 bases, with 9 bases between them. The entire variable domain, with the rest obtained from reference TRBV7-2 and TRBJ1-2, is as follows: GAGVSQSPSNKVTEKGKDVELRCDPISGHTALYWYRQSLGQGLEFLIYFQGNSAPDKSGLPSDRFSAERTGGSVSTLTIQRTQQEDSAVYLCASSLYREGYTFGSGTRLTVV.

The CDR3: CSTWTGSLGETQYF. CDR3 DNA: TGCAGCACCTGGACAGGGTCGCTCGGAGAGACCCAGTACTTC. This chain uses TRBV29-1 with TRBJ2-5; 8 nucleotides align to TRBD1. V was pared by 8 bases and J by 4 bases, with 12 bases of the junction left unmatched. The CDR3 has 14 amino acids. Germline lookup yields CDR1 SQVTM and CDR2 ANQGSEA.

The chain uses TRBV27 and TRBJ2-5; the D gene is possibly TRBD1 (5 bases). CDR3 length equals 13 residues. V lost 4 bases and J lost 3, with 9 bases in between. The germline V gene has CDR1 MNHEY and CDR2 SMNVEV (reference sequence). As DNA, the CDR3 is TGTGCCAGCAGTTCTTCCAGGGAAGAGACCCAGTACTTC. Amino acids: CASSSSREETQYF.

Of note for this clone: At the DNA level, this CDR3 is encoded by other sequences in the same sample as well. This chain joins TRBV19 and TRBJ2-3; D unclear. Germline lookup yields CDR1 LNHDA and CDR2 SQIVND (reference sequence). Trimming pared 6 bases from V and 2 bases from J, leaving 3 bases between. The CDR3 extends over 11 amino acids. Here the CDR3 reads CASSLTDTQYF. The CDR3 DNA sequence: TGTGCCAGTAGCCTCACAGATACGCAGTATTTT. The variable domain in full, completed from reference TRBV19 and TRBJ2-3, reads DGGITQSPKYLFRKEGQNVTLSCEQNLNHDAMYWYRQDPGQGLRLIYYSQIVNDFQKGDIAEGYSVSREKKESFPLTVTSAQKNPTAFYLCASSLTDTQYFGPGTRLTVL.

The chain has TRBV6-2 or TRBV6-3 and TRBJ1-5, with 7 bases aligning to TRBD1. The germline V gene encodes CDR1 MNHEY and CDR2 SVGEGT. The V and J ends lost 2 bases and 7 bases, in that order; junction bases with no gene match: 8. The CDR3 spans 15 residues. In DNA, the CDR3 is TGTGCCAGCAGTTACGGACCGGGGACAGTCCAGCCCCAGCATTTT. It translates to CASSYGPGTVQPQHF.

The chain joins TRBV19 to TRBJ2-7; 7 positions match TRBD1. Germline V gene lookup returns CDR1 LNHDA and CDR2 SQIVND (reference sequence). With V trimmed by 5 bases and J by 2 bases, 6 bases remained unmatched. The CDR3 totals 14 residues. The CDR3 protein is CASSPGQKTYEQYF. In DNA, the CDR3 is TGTGCCAGTAGTCCGGGACAGAAGACCTACGAGCAGTACTTC.

This clone was seen more than once but under ten times. The chain combines TRBV5-1 with TRBJ2-4, with D perhaps TRBD1 (5 bases). V lost 0 bases and J 1 base, leaving 8 bases between the germline ends. The CDR3 consists of 15 residues. Germline-derived CDR1 and CDR2 are SGHRS and YFSETQ. The CDR3 sequence: CASSLVRGAKNIQYF. In DNA form, the CDR3 reads TGCGCCAGCAGCTTGGTAAGGGGCGCCAAAAACATTCAGTACTTC.

The chain employs TRBV12-2 and TRBJ2-5; the DNA was not compared with TRBD2, the D call given in the table. TRBV12-2 is annotated as a pseudogene. The CDR3 runs 15 residues. The CDR3 protein is CASRLGTSVEETQYF. In nucleotides, the CDR3 is TGTGCAAGTCGCTTAGGAACTAGCGTTGAAGAGACCCAGTACTTC.

This clone was found once. The genes are TRBV7-9 and TRBJ1-3; tentatively, D is TRBD1 (5 bases). CDR3 size: 15 residues. Between the trimmed V and J ends, which lost 6 bases and 0 bases, there was a span of 12 bases. The germline CDR1 and CDR2 sequences are SEHNR and FQNEAQ (reference sequence). The CDR3 spells CASSLDRASGNTIYF. The CDR3 nucleotides read TGTGCCAGCAGTCTCGACAGAGCCTCTGGAAACACCATATATTTT. Filled out from reference TRBV7-9 and TRBJ1-3, the complete variable domain reads DTGVSQNPRHKITKRGQNVTFRCDPISEHNRLYWYRQTLGQGPEFLTYFQNEAQLEKSRLLSDRFSAERPKGSFSTLEIQRTEQGDSAMYLCASSLDRASGNTIYFGEGSWLTVV.

The CDR3 spells CASSPAGATKNIQYF. CDR3 DNA sequence: TGTGCCAGCAGCCCAGCGGGAGCTACCAAAAACATTCAGTACTTC. This rearrangement joins TRBV5-4 to TRBJ2-4, with 8 bases fitting TRBD2. CDR1 and CDR2 (germline): SGHNT, YYREEE (reference sequence). V gave up 4 bases and J gave up 2 bases; unmatched junction bases: 5. This CDR3 is 15 amino acids long. Full variable domain (rest looked up from reference TRBV5-4 and TRBJ2-4): ETGVTQSPTHLIKTRGQQVTLRCSSQSGHNTVSWYQQALGQGPQFIFQYYREEENGRGNFPPRFSGLQFPNYSSELNVNALELDDSALYLCASSPAGATKNIQYFGAGTRLSVL.

V usage is TRBV5-1 and J usage is TRBJ2-3, with 7 bases that match TRBD2. CDR3 size: 14 residues. The junction had 3 bases not matched to a gene; V was cut back by 1 base and J by 4 bases. The germline gives CDR1 SGHRS, CDR2 YFSETQ. The CDR3 here is CASSLYAGADTQYF. The DNA of the CDR3 is TGCGCCAGCAGCTTGTACGCGGGGGCAGATACGCAGTATTTT.

V gene TRBV7-2 combines with J gene TRBJ2-5, with 8 bases identical to TRBD1. The CDR3 contains 14 residues. CDR1 and CDR2 from the germline V gene are SGHTA and FQGNSA. Trimming at V came to 5 bases and at J to 1 base, leaving 3 bases not matched to a gene. The DNA of the CDR3 is TGTGCCAGCAGCGGCAGGGGGCTCCAAGAGACCCAGTACTTC. Residues: CASSGRGLQETQYF.

This chain connects TRBV6-7 to TRBJ2-7; 8 bases line up with TRBD2. TRBV6-7 is identified as an open reading frame with a role that is uncertain. The CDR3 spans 16 residues. V was clipped by 5 bases and J by 2 bases; unmatched bases: 11. CDR3 amino acids: CASSIRASGLPYEQYF. DNA of the CDR3: TGTGCCAGCAGTATACGGGCTAGCGGGCTCCCCTACGAGCAGTACTTC.

The chain carries TRBV14 and TRBJ2-1; 12 bases align to TRBD2. This CDR3 is 16 amino acids long. J lost 7 bases, V lost 4 bases, and 8 bases had no gene match. The germline gives CDR1 SGHDN, CDR2 FVKESK. CDR3 amino acids: CASSLLAGGAGNEQFF. The CDR3 DNA follows: TGTGCCAGCAGCCTACTAGCGGGGGGAGCTGGGAATGAGCAGTTCTTC.

V is TRBV4-2 and J is TRBJ1-6; 9 nucleotides line up with TRBD1. The length of the CDR3 is 16 residues. The V gene's germline CDR1 is LGHNA and CDR2 YNFKEQ. V lost 6 bases to trimming and J lost 9 bases; unmatched junction nucleotides: 12. The CDR3 region is CASRQTTGGAGSPLHF. The CDR3 DNA is TGTGCCAGCAGGCAGACTACAGGGGGCGCAGGTTCACCCCTCCACTTT.

The chain links TRBV6-5 to TRBJ2-2; D not certain. From germline, CDR1 is MNHEY and CDR2 SVGAGI. Between the trimmed V and J ends, which lost 1 base and 2 bases, there was a span of 11 bases. The CDR3 totals 16 residues. DNA of the CDR3: TGTGCCAGCAGTTACTATGGCAGGTTAAACACCGGGGAGCTGTTTTTT. Translating it yields CASSYYGRLNTGELFF.

This chain connects TRBV5-1 to TRBJ2-7; 15 bases map to TRBD2. After removal of 0 bases from V and 6 bases from J, the junction contained 1 base not matched to a gene. The CDR3 consists of 15 residues. CDR1 and CDR2 (germline): SGHRS, YFSETQ. The DNA of the CDR3 is TGCGCCAGCAGCTTGGCGGGACTAGCGGGAGGCGAGCAGTACTTC. Its protein product is CASSLAGLAGGEQYF.

V gene TRBV10-3 combines with J gene TRBJ1-6, with 9 bases that match TRBD1. Per germline, CDR1 ENHRY and CDR2 SYGVKD. The J segment lost 5 bases and the V segment lost 6 bases, leaving 5 bases of the junction unmatched. This CDR3 spans 15 amino acids. CDR3: CAISLTGGHNSPLHF. CDR3 in DNA: TGTGCCATCAGCCTAACAGGGGGCCATAATTCACCCCTCCACTTT.